In its sample, the clone carrying this T cell receptor beta chain was seen a few times. What it recognizes is unknown. One entry per CDR3 protein, called by TCRdb with MiXCR from the 5' RACE reads. Among 400,000 or so distinct CDR3 sequences listed, roughly 10% were seen once. These data originate in a study of T cells after yellow fever vaccination. Study background: Low-cell-number fractions were prepared with SMART-Seq v4 Ultra Low Input.

Study results and caveats: Reappearing after the booster were most of the clones from primary vaccination (approximately 96% CD4, 88% CD8). Abundant bulk-derived clonotypes could contaminate FACS-sorted repertoires. Among all clonotypes, a small share was observed in both CD4 and CD8 compartments.

Germline values: CDR1 SGHTA, CDR2 FQGNSA. V was cut by 4 bases and J by 6 bases, with 16 bases left in between. This CDR3 has 15 amino acids. This receptor was taken from a man aged 18 to 30 who received the YFV17D yellow fever vaccine. The sample was PBMCs, taken on the day of the first yellow fever vaccination. The chain joins TRBV7-2 to TRBJ2-1; D possibly corresponds to TRBD2 (5 bases). CDR3 DNA: TGTGCCAGCAGCTCTTACGGTGGACGGGGCAATGAGCAGTTCTTC. It translates to CASSSYGGRGNEQFF.